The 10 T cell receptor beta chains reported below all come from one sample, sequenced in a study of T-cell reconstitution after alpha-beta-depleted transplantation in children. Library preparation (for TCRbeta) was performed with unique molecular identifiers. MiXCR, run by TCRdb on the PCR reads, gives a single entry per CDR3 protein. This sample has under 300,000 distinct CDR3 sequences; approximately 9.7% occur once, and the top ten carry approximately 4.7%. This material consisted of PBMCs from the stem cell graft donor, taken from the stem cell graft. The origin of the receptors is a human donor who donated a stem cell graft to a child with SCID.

The DNA for the CDR3 is TGTGCCAGCAGCTTAGGGACCTCGACTGGAAACACCATATATTTT. Its translation is CASSLGTSTGNTIYF. V usage is TRBV7-2 and J usage is TRBJ1-3, with D hard to call. V lost 1 base to trimming and J lost 2 bases, with 9 bases between them. Looked up from germline, CDR1 is SGHTA and CDR2 is FQGNSA. This CDR3 spans 15 amino acids. Filled out from reference TRBV7-2 and TRBJ1-3, the complete variable domain reads GAGVSQSPSNKVTEKGKDVELRCDPISGHTALYWYRQSLGQGLEFLIYFQGNSAPDKSGLPSDRFSAERTGGSVSTLTIQRTQQEDSAVYLCASSLGTSTGNTIYFGEGSWLTVV.

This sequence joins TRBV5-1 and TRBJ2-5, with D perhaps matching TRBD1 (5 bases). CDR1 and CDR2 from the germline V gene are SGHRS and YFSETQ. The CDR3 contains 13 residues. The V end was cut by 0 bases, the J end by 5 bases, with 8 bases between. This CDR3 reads CASSLGGDETQYF. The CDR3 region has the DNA TGCGCCAGCAGCTTGGGGGGCGACGAGACCCAGTACTTC.

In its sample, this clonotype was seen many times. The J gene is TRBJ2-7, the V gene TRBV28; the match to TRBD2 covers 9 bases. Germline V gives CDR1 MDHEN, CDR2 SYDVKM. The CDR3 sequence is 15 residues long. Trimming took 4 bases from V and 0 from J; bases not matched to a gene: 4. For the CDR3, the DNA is TGTGCCAGCAGTTCTAGCGGGGTGATCTCCTACGAGCAGTACTTC. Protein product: CASSSSGVISYEQYF. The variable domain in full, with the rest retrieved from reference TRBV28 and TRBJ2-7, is DVKVTQSSRYLVKRTGEKVFLECVQDMDHENMFWYRQDPGLGLRLIYFSYDVKMKEKGDIPEGYSVSREKKERFSLILESASTNQTSMYLCASSSSGVISYEQYFGPGTRLTVT.

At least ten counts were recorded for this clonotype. As DNA, the CDR3 is TGTGCCAGCAGTTACTCGGGACTCCAAGAGACCCAGTACTTC. It encodes CASSYSGLQETQYF. This rearrangement joins TRBV6-5 to TRBJ2-5; maybe TRBD2 (6 bases). Trimming left V 0 bases short and J 1 base short, with 6 bases between. CDR3 length: 14 amino acids. CDR1 is MNHEY, CDR2 SVGAGI, per germline.

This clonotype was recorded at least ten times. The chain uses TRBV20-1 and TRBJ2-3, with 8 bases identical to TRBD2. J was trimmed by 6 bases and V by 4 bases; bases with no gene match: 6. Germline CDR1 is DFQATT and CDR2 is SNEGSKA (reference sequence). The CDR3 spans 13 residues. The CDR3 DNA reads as TGCAGTGCTACCCCGGGGGGGGTGGATACGCAGTATTTT. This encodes CSATPGGVDTQYF.

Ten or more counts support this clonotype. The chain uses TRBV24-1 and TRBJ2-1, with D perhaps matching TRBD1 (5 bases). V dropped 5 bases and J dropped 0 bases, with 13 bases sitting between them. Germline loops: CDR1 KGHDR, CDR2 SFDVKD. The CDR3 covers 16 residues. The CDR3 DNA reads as TGTGCCACCAGTGTAGGGGTCCTCCCCTCCTACAATGAGCAGTTCTTC. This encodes CATSVGVLPSYNEQFF.

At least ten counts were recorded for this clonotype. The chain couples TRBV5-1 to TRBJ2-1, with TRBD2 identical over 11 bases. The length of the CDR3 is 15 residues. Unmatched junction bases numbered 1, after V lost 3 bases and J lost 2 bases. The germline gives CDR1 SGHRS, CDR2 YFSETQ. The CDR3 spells CASSSSGGPYNEQFF. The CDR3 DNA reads TGCGCCAGCAGCTCTAGCGGGGGGCCCTACAATGAGCAGTTCTTC.

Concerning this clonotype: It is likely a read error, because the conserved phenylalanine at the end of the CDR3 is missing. This CDR3 is CASSTTGGTEAFL. The CDR3 DNA is TGCGCCAGCAGCACGACAGGGGGCACTGAAGCTTTCCTT. The chain uses TRBV5-1 and TRBJ1-1; 9 nucleotides match TRBD1. This CDR3 has 13 amino acids. The V gene's germline CDR1 is SGHRS and CDR2 YFSETQ. Unmatched junction bases numbered 2, after V lost 4 bases and J lost 4 bases.

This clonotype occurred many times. This CDR3 reads CASSLKGWVEAFF. CDR3 coding DNA: TGTGCCAGCAGCTTGAAGGGGTGGGTTGAAGCTTTCTTT. The gene calls are TRBV5-6 and TRBJ1-1, with D tentatively TRBD1 (5 bases). V was pared by 1 base and J by 7 bases, with 11 bases between. This CDR3 spans 13 amino acids. Germline CDR1 reads SGHDT; CDR2 reads YYEEEE.

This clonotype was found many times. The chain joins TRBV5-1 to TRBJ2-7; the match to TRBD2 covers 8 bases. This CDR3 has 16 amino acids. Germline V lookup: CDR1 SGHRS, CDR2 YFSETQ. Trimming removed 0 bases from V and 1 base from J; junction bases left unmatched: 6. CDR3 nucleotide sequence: TGCGCCAGCAGCTTGGTAGCAGCGGGGGTATCCTACGAGCAGTACTTC. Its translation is CASSLVAAGVSYEQYF.